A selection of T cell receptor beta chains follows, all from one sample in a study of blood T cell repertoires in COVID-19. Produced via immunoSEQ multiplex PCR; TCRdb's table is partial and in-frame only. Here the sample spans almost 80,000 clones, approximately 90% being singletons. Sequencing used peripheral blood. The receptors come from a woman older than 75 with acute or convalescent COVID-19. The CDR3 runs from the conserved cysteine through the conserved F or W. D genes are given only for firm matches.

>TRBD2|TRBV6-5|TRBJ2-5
CASSYRLAGETQYF
TGTGCCAGCAGTTACCGACTAGCGGGAGAGACCCAGTACTTC
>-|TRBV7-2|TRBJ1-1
CASSLGGLMNTEAFF
TGTGCCAGCAGCTTAGGGGGACTTATGAACACTGAAGCTTTCTTT
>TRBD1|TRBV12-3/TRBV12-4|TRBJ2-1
CAIRTGGINEQFF
TGTGCCATCCGGACAGGGGGCATCAATGAGCAGTTCTTC
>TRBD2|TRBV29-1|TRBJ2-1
CSVVVSSGSRNEQFF
TGCAGCGTTGTTGTATCTAGCGGGAGTCGGAATGAGCAGTTCTTC
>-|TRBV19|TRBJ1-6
CASSILVGRNSPLHF
TGTGCCAGTAGTATTCTAGTGGGGAGGAACTCACCCCTCCACTTT
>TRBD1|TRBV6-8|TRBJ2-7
CASSPRDSRTYEQYF
TGTGCCAGCAGCCCCAGGGACAGTAGAACCTACGAGCAGTACTTC
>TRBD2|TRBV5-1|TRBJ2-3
CASSLASGGGDTQYF
TGCGCCAGCAGCTTGGCCAGCGGGGGCGGAGATACGCAGTATTTT
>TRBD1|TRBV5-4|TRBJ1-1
CASSLQGGTEAFF
TGTGCCAGCAGCTTACAGGGGGGCACTGAAGCTTTCTTT
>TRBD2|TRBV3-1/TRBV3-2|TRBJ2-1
CASSQLGGGRVRNEQFF
TGTGCCAGCAGCCAACTAGGGGGCGGGAGGGTCAGAAATGAGCAGTTCTTC
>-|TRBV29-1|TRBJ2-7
CSVEDRSSYEQYF
TGCAGCGTTGAAGACAGAAGCTCCTACGAGCAGTACTTC
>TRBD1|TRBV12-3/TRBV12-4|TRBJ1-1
CASRGTENTEAFF
TGTGCCAGCAGAGGGACAGAGAACACTGAAGCTTTCTTT
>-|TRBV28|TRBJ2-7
CASSLVETFTSYEQYF
TGTGCCAGCAGTTTGGTAGAAACCTTCACCTCCTACGAGCAGTACTTC
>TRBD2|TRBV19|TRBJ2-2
CASKRGLARDIGELFF
TGTGCCAGTAAAAGGGGACTAGCTCGGGACATCGGGGAGCTGTTTTTT
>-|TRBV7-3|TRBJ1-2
CASSLGADSRTF
TGTGCCAGCAGCTTAGGGGCAGACTCTCGAACCTTC
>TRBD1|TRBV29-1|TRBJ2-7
CSVRGQTNYEQYF
TGCAGCGTTAGGGGACAGACGAACTACGAGCAGTACTTC
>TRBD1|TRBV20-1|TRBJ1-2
CSASNRGYGYTF
TGCAGTGCTAGTAACAGGGGCTATGGCTACACCTTC
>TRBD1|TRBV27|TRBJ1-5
CASSLTQGGSWPQHF
TGTGCCAGCAGTTTAACACAGGGGGGCTCATGGCCCCAGCATTTT
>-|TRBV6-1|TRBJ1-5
CASSDGVGGNQPQHF
TGTGCCAGCAGTGATGGGGTCGGGGGTAATCAGCCCCAGCATTTT
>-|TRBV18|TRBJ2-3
CASSRDTIHTDTQYF
TGTGCCAGCTCTCGGGACACGATCCACACAGATACGCAGTATTTT
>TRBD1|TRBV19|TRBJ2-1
CASSRVADRGGVYNEQFF
TGTGCCAGTAGTCGAGTGGCGGACAGGGGAGGGGTTTACAATGAGCAGTTCTTC
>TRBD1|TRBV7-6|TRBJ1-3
CASSLGYGGQGRGNTIYF
TGTGCCAGCAGCTTAGGCTACGGGGGACAGGGGCGAGGAAACACCATATATTTT
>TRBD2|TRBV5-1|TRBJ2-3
CASSLARAGGSSDTQYF
TGCGCCAGCAGCTTGGCCAGGGCGGGAGGGTCGTCGGATACGCAGTATTTT
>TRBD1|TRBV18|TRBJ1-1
CASSSRTGVGEAFF
TGTGCCAGTTCATCTCGGACAGGGGTAGGTGAAGCTTTCTTT